The 12 T cell receptor beta chains listed next were all sequenced from one sample in a study of shared T cell receptors in the human thymus. The assay was immunoSEQ multiplex PCR, and TCRdb's table has in-frame clones only and misses some. The sample includes over 650,000 clones, about 87% seen only once; the top ten take 0.0094%. The sample was also reused in another study, on human thymus T cells.

Sequencing input: thymocytes. The receptors shown here come from a boy less than two years old with a congenital heart defect.

CDR3 sequence reads: CASSLGSRGRVYEQYF. The CDR3 nucleotides are TGTGCCAGCAGCTTAGGATCCAGGGGGCGCGTCTACGAGCAGTACTTC. The chain carries TRBV7-2 and TRBJ2-7; 8 bases line up with TRBD1. The CDR3 contains 16 residues. The V gene end was trimmed by 1 base and the J gene end by 3 bases; junction bases not matched to a gene: 8. CDR1 and CDR2 (germline): SGHTA, FQGNSA.

This clone was seen just once. This chain connects TRBV27 to TRBJ2-4; TRBD1 aligns across 8 bases. V shed 6 bases, J shed 6 bases, and the junction held 19 bases outside the gene matches. CDR1 is MNHEY, CDR2 SMNVEV, per germline (reference sequence). CDR3 length: 18 residues. The DNA of the CDR3 is TGTGCCAGCAGAACAAAAGACAGGGGCTCGTCCTCCGGAAACATTCAGTACTTC. This encodes CASRTKDRGSSSGNIQYF.

The rearrangement joins TRBV5-4 to TRBJ2-1, with TRBD2 matching 8 bases. The CDR3 totals 15 residues. V dropped 4 bases and J dropped 4; count of bases not matched to a gene: 7. Germline CDR1 is SGHNT and CDR2 is YYREEE (reference sequence). The CDR3 nucleotides are TGTGCCAGCAGCGTGGGAAGCGGGAGATACAATGAGCAGTTCTTC. This translates into CASSVGSGRYNEQFF.

The chain employs TRBV12-5 and TRBJ1-3; 7 bases are a match to TRBD1. Germline-derived CDR1 and CDR2 are LGHNT and FRNRAP. The junction had 8 bases not matched to a gene; V was cut back by 0 bases and J by 6 bases. The CDR3 has 16 residues. The CDR3 loop reads CASGLVRTGLENTIYF. The CDR3 nucleotides are TGTGCTAGTGGTTTGGTAAGGACAGGTTTGGAAAACACCATATATTTT.

V usage is TRBV28 and J usage is TRBJ2-7; D unresolved. CDR3 length equals 16 residues. The V end lost 4 bases, the J end lost 3 bases, and 19 bases lay between the germline ends. In germline, CDR1 is MDHEN, CDR2 SYDVKM. The chain's CDR3 is CASSSSSPLPGYEQYF. CDR3 sequence (DNA): TGTGCCAGCAGTTCCTCTTCCCCCTTGCCAGGCTACGAGCAGTACTTC.

The rearrangement joins TRBV5-1 to TRBJ2-7, with D possibly matching TRBD1 (6 bases). The CDR3 totals 17 residues. V lost 2 bases and J 3 bases, leaving 21 bases between the germline ends. The V gene's germline CDR1 is SGHRS and CDR2 YFSETQ. The CDR3 region is CASSFGGNPQKIYEQYF. The CDR3 nucleotides read TGCGCCAGCAGCTTTGGGGGCAACCCCCAGAAGATCTACGAGCAGTACTTC.

This clone was found once. The chain links TRBV11-2 to TRBJ1-1; perhaps TRBD1 as D (6 bases). This CDR3 has 14 residues. Trimming took off 1 base at V and 6 bases at J, with 12 bases between the two ends. In germline, CDR1 is SGHAT, CDR2 FQNNGV. In DNA form, the CDR3 reads TGTGCCAGCAGCTTAGGCTCTCAGGGGCCTGAAGCTTTCTTT. As protein: CASSLGSQGPEAFF.

The chain employs TRBV7-9 and TRBJ2-1, with 7 bases matching TRBD2. Germline V gene sequence: CDR1 SEHNR, CDR2 FQNEAQ (reference sequence). J lost 9 bases, V lost 1 base, and 9 bases had no gene match. CDR3 length equals 15 residues. For the CDR3, the DNA is TGTGCCAGCAGCTTAGGAGCGGGATCAAGAGGTGAGCAGTTCTTC. Its translation: CASSLGAGSRGEQFF.

The chain employs TRBV13 and TRBJ2-5, with a weak D call TRBD1 (7 bases). V dropped 3 bases and J dropped 7 bases, with 12 bases sitting between them. This CDR3 has 13 amino acids. Germline V gives CDR1 PRHDT, CDR2 FYEKMQ (reference sequence). In nucleotides, the CDR3 is TGTGCCAGCAGCTTCGGGGGACAGTTGACCCAGTACTTC. It translates to CASSFGGQLTQYF. Full variable domain (rest looked up from reference TRBV13 and TRBJ2-5): AAGVIQSPRHLIKEKRETATLKCYPIPRHDTVYWYQQGPGQDPQFLISFYEKMQSDKGSIPDRFSAQQFSDYHSELNMSSLELGDSALYFCASSFGGQLTQYFGPGTRLLVL.

The chain joins TRBV5-4 to TRBJ1-1; D unclear. The CDR3 has 17 amino acids. The germline V gene has CDR1 SGHNT and CDR2 YYREEE (reference sequence). V lost 1 base, J lost 1 base, and 17 bases lay in between. DNA of the CDR3: TGTGCCAGCAGCTTGTCCGCGAACCTCAGGCCGAACACTGAAGCTTTCTTT. It is translated as CASSLSANLRPNTEAFF.

This clone was counted a single time. The rearrangement uses TRBV6-5 and TRBJ2-5; a possible D gene is TRBD1 (6 bases). CDR3 length: 14 amino acids. Deletions cut 2 bases from V and 1 base from J, with 8 bases between. Germline CDR1 MNHEY, CDR2 SVGAGI. DNA of the CDR3: TGTGCCAGCAGTTACCAGGGGATCCAAGAGACCCAGTACTTC. The encoded protein is CASSYQGIQETQYF.

This rearrangement joins TRBV11-1 to TRBJ2-2; 9 positions match TRBD1. CDR1 SGHAT and CDR2 FQDESV come from the germline V gene (reference sequence). Trimming at V came to 5 bases and at J to 3 bases, leaving 7 bases not matched to a gene. The CDR3 has 16 amino acids. The CDR3 reads CASSAHRGPHTGELFF. CDR3 coding DNA: TGTGCCAGCAGCGCCCACAGGGGGCCGCACACCGGGGAGCTGTTTTTT.